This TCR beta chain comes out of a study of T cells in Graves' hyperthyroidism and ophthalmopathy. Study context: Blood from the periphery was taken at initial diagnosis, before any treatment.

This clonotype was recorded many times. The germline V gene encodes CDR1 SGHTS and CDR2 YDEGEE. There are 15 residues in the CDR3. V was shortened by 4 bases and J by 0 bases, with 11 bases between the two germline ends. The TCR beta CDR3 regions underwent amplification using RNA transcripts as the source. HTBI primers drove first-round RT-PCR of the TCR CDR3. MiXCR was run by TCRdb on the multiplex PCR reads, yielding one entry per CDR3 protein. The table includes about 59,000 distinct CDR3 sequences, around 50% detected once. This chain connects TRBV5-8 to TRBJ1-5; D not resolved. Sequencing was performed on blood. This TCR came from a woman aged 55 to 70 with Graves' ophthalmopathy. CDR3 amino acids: CASSPEQNSNQPQHF. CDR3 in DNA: TGTGCCAGCAGCCCGGAGCAAAATAGCAATCAGCCCCAGCATTTT.